The clone carrying this T cell receptor beta chain was recorded a few times. This record belongs to a study of blood T cells in healthy people across ages. The donors, all healthy, were Caucasians living in Russia, aged roughly 6 to 90. Through a sample-barcoded 5' primer and a J-beta primer mix, a second PCR was run for roughly 6 to 12 cycles. There were at least 3 million CDR3-containing paired-end reads obtained from each sample. A single record per CDR3 protein comes from TCRdb applying MiXCR to the 5' RACE reads. The table has 2 million or so distinct CDR3 sequences, less than 50% seen once. The material sequenced was blood. The receptor's source is a woman aged 40 to 50 in good health.

The CDR3 sequence: CASSFGQGANANYGYTF. In DNA form, the CDR3 reads TGTGCCAGCAGTTTTGGACAGGGGGCCAACGCGAACTATGGCTACACCTTC. J is TRBJ1-2 and V is TRBV27; TRBD1 matches 11 bases. CDR1 is MNHEY and CDR2 is SMNVEV in the germline V gene (reference sequence). The CDR3 length is 17 residues. Losses at the gene ends were 3 bases for V and 2 bases for J; bases not matched to a gene: 8.